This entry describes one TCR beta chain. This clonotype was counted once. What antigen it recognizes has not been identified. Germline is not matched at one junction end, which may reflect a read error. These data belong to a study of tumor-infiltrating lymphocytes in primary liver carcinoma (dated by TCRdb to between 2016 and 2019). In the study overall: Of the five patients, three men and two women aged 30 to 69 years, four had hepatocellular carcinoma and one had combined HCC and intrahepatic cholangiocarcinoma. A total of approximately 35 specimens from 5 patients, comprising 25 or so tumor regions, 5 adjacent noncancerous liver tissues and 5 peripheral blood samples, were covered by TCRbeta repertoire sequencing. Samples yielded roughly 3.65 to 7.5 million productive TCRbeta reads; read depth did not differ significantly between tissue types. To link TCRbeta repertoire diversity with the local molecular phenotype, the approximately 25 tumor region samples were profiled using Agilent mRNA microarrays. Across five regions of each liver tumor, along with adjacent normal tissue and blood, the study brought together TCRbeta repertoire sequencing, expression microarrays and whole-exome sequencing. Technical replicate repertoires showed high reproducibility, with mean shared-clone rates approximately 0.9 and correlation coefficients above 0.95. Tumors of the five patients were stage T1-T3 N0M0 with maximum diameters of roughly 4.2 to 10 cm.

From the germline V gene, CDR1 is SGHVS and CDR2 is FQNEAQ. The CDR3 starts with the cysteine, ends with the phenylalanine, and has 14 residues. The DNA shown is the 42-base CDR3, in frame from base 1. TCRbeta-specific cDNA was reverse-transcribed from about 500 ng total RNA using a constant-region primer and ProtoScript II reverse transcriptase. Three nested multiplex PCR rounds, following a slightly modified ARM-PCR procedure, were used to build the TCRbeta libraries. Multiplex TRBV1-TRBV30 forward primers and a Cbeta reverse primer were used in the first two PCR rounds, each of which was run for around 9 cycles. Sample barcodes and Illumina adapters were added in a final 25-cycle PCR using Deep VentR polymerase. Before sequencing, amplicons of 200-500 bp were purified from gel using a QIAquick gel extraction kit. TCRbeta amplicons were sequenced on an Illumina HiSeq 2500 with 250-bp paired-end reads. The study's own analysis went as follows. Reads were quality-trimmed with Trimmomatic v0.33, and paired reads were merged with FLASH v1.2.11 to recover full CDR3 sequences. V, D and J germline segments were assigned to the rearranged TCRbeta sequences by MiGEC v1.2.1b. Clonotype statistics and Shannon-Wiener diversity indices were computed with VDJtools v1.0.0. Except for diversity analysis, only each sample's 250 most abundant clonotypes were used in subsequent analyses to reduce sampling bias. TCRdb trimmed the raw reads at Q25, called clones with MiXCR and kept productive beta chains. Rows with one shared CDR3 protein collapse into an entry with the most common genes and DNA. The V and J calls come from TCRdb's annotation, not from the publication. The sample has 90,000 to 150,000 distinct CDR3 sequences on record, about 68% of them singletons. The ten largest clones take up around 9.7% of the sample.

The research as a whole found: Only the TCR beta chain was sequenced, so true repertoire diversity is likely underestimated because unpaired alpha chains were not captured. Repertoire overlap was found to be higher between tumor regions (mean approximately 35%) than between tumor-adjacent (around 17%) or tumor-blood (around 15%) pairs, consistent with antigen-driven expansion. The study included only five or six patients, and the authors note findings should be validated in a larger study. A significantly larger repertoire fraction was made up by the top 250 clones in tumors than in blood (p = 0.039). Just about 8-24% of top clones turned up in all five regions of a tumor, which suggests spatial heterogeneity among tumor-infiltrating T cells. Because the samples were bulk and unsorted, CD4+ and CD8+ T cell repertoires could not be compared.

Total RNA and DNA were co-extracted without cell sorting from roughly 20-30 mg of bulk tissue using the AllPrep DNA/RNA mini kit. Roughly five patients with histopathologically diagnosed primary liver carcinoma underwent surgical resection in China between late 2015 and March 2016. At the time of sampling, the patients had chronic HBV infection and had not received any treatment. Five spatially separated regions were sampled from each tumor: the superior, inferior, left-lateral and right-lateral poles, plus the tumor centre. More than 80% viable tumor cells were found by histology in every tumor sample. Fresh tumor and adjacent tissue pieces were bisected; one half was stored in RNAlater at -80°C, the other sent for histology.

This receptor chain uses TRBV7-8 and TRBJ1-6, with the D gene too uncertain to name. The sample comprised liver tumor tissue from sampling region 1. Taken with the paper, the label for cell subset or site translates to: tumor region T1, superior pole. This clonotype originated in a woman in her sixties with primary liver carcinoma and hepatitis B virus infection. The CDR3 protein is CASSFGEADSSLHF. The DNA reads TGTGCCAGCAGCTTCGGGGAAGCTGATTCATCCCTCCACTTT.